Presented here are 13 T cell receptor beta chains from one specimen sequenced in a study of immune heterogeneity within non-small cell lung tumors. Bulk tumor genomic DNA was the template, and each sample received approximately 0.65 ug. Far-apart biopsies, several per primary tumor, were taken during surgery. Curative surgical treatment was performed in patients who had newly diagnosed, untreated non-small cell lung cancer. Amplification of the TCR beta CDR3 was achieved through multiplex PCR with 32 V and 13 J primers. TCRdb independently ran MiXCR on the multiplex PCR reads; one entry per CDR3 protein. Of around 2,200 distinct CDR3 sequences detected, about 35% appear once; the ten largest clones hold 26%. Specimen: lung tumor tissue. These receptors all stem from a man between 65 and 85 years old with non-small cell lung cancer.

The chain has TRBV10-3 and TRBJ1-2, with a tentative D call TRBD1 (5 bases). The germline V gene encodes CDR1 ENHRY and CDR2 SYGVKD. The CDR3 is made up of 13 amino acids. V lost 1 base and J 5 bases, leaving 8 bases between the germline ends. The CDR3 DNA is TGTGCCATCAGTGAGTGGGGCGGTTATGGCTACACCTTC. This sequence encodes CAISEWGGYGYTF.

This clonotype was observed a few times. This chain connects TRBV5-1 to TRBJ2-2; D is possibly TRBD1 (6 bases). CDR1 and CDR2 from the germline V gene are SGHRS and YFSETQ. V was shortened by 5 bases and J by 1 base, with 6 bases between the two germline ends. The CDR3 covers 13 residues. The CDR3 is CASRGQNTGELFF. The CDR3 coding sequence is TGCGCCAGCAGGGGACAGAACACCGGGGAGCTGTTTTTT. Filled out from reference TRBV5-1 and TRBJ2-2, the complete variable domain reads KAGVTQTPRYLIKTRGQQVTLSCSPISGHRSVSWYQQTPGQGLQFLFEYFSETQRNKGNFPGRFSGRQFSNSRSEMNVSTLELGDSALYLCASRGQNTGELFFGEGSRLTVL.

The J gene is TRBJ2-7, the V gene TRBV15, with D perhaps matching TRBD1 or TRBD2 (6 bases each). The CDR3 sequence is 15 residues long. From germline, CDR1 is LNHNV and CDR2 YYDKDF (reference sequence). V was pared by 0 bases and J by 0 bases, with 9 bases between. The CDR3 coding sequence is TGTGCCACCAGCAGAGATTGGGGGGCCTCCTACGAGCAGTACTTC. This codes for CATSRDWGASYEQYF.

The chain joins TRBV28 to TRBJ2-3, with 13 positions matching TRBD2. The length of the CDR3 is 18 residues. The V gene's germline CDR1 is MDHEN and CDR2 SYDVKM. Trimming at V came to 4 bases and at J to 2 bases, leaving 9 bases not matched to a gene. The CDR3 nucleotides are TGTGCCAGCAGTTCCACGACTAGCGGGAGGCCCACCACAGATACGCAGTATTTT. It is translated as CASSSTTSGRPTTDTQYF.

The V call is TRBV30, the J call TRBJ2-7; 8 nucleotides agree with TRBD1. The length of the CDR3 is 14 residues. The ends lost 2 bases at V and 4 bases at J; junction bases unmatched: 7. Germline loops: CDR1 GTSNPN, CDR2 SVGIG (reference sequence). DNA of the CDR3: TGTGCCTGGAGTAAGGGGACAGGAGGGTACGAGCAGTACTTC. This gives the protein CAWSKGTGGYEQYF.

This clonotype turned up a few times. The rearrangement links TRBV29-1 to TRBJ2-2; D is ambiguous. Germline lookup yields CDR1 SQVTM and CDR2 ANQGSEA. The CDR3 loop spans 15 amino acids. Trimming shortened V by 2 bases and J by 5 bases, and 15 bases separated the two germline ends. DNA for the CDR3: TGCAGCGTTGAAAAGGGTTTAGGTCCTACCGGGGAGCTGTTTTTT. Amino acid sequence: CSVEKGLGPTGELFF.

This clonotype was seen a few times. The chain joins TRBV27 to TRBJ2-7; TRBD2 aligns across 12 bases. Germline assignment: CDR1 MNHEY and CDR2 SMNVEV (reference sequence). The CDR3 length is 14 residues. With 4 bases clipped from V and 12 bases from J, the junction kept 10 bases outside the gene matches. The CDR3 bases are TGTGCCAGCAGTTCAGCAACTAGCGGGAGGAACCCGTACTTC. It translates to CASSSATSGRNPYF.

This sequence joins TRBV6-4 and TRBJ1-6; D not certain. Germline lookup yields CDR1 MRHNA and CDR2 SNTAGT. CDR3 length: 13 amino acids. Deletions cut 2 bases from V and 7 bases from J, with 6 bases between. This CDR3 is CASSDRENSPLHF. The CDR3 DNA is TGTGCCAGCAGTGACAGGGAAAATTCACCCCTCCACTTT.

This clonotype is hyperexpanded by share. The V gene is TRBV5-4, the J gene TRBJ2-7, with 7 positions matching TRBD1. Per germline, CDR1 SGHNT and CDR2 YYREEE (reference sequence). With 4 bases clipped from V and 2 bases from J, the junction kept 6 bases outside the gene matches. The CDR3 has 14 residues. CDR3 in DNA: TGTGCCAGCAGCCGACGGGACAGAGCCTACGAGCAGTACTTC. It codes for CASSRRDRAYEQYF.

This clonotype is large (0.1 to 1%) in the sample. The chain recombines TRBV19 with TRBJ1-4; the D gene is possibly TRBD1 (6 bases). The CDR3 contains 14 residues. Between the trimmed V and J ends, which lost 8 bases and 8 bases, there was a span of 18 bases. Germline values: CDR1 LNHDA, CDR2 SQIVND (reference sequence). The CDR3, as DNA: TGTGCCAGTCGGGTTGGACAGTTACCCGAAAAACTGTTTTTT. This gives the protein CASRVGQLPEKLFF.

The chain couples TRBV27 to TRBJ1-1, with D tentatively TRBD1 (5 bases). CDR1 is MNHEY and CDR2 is SMNVEV in the germline V gene (reference sequence). The length of the CDR3 is 16 residues. V was pared by 2 bases and J by 5 bases, with 18 bases between. CDR3 in DNA: TGTGCCAGCAGTTTAGGTACAGGATCTCCGTGGACTGAAGCTTTCTTT. It specifies CASSLGTGSPWTEAFF.

This clonotype was counted a few times. The chain is built from TRBV24-1 and TRBJ2-3; D may match TRBD1 or TRBD2 (6 bases each). The CDR3 length is 15 residues. Per the germline V gene, CDR1 is KGHDR and CDR2 is SFDVKD. V lost 4 bases, J lost 3 bases, and 13 bases lay in between. The CDR3 DNA reads TGTGCCACCAGTGAACTGAAGGGGGGTACAGATACGCAGTATTTT. Protein: CATSELKGGTDTQYF.

This chain connects TRBV5-4 to TRBJ2-5; 10 bases map to TRBD1. J was trimmed by 2 bases and V by 4 bases; bases with no gene match: 5. This CDR3 contains 15 residues. The V gene's germline CDR1 is SGHNT and CDR2 YYREEE (reference sequence). The CDR3 DNA is TGTGCCAGCAGCACGGACAGGGGGTTTCAAGAGACCCAGTACTTC. Translating it yields CASSTDRGFQETQYF.